The present entry profiles one T cell receptor (beta chain) with its context. PCR employed 60 Vbeta and 13 Jbeta primers. The assay was immunoSEQ multiplex PCR, and TCRdb's table has in-frame clones only and misses some. The sample carries some 120,000 clones, 65% to 90% recorded once. This sample was included in a study of cytomegalovirus exposure and HLA in healthy donors. CDR3 length equals 13 residues. Germline CDR1 and CDR2: SQVTM and ANQGSEA. The V gene end was trimmed by 6 bases and the J gene end by 8 bases; junction bases not matched to a gene: 7. Sequenced input: PBMCs. The chain recombines TRBV29-1 with TRBJ1-6, with 7 positions matching TRBD1. This clonotype was obtained from a male donor in good health and CMV-seropositive. The CDR3 nucleotides are TGCAGCGTCCGGACAGGTGGGGATTCACCCCTCCACTTT. Its translation is CSVRTGGDSPLHF.